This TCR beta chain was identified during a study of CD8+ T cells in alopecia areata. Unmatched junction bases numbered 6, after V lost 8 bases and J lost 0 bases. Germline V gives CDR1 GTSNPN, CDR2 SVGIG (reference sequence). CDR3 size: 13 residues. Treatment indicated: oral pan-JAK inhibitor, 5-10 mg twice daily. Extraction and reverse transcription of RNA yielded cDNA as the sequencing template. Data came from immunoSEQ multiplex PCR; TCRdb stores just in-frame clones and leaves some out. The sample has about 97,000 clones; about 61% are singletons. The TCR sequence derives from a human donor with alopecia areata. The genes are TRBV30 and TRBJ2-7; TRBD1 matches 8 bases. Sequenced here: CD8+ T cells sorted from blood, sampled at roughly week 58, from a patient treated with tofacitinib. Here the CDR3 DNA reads TGTGCCCTCGGGACAGGCTACTCCTACGAGCAGTACTTC. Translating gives CALGTGYSYEQYF.